The T cell receptor (beta chain) described here comes from a study of T cells in Graves' hyperthyroidism and ophthalmopathy (dated by TCRdb to the late 2010s). A note on the overall study: Peripheral blood samples were taken at initial diagnosis, before any treatment was given. In addition, the study compared T-cell repertoires in thyroid tissue and in blood from five to seven Graves' hyperthyroidism patients. TCR Vbeta CDR3 sequencing of some 140 peripheral blood samples (more than 40 ophthalmopathy, around 80 hyperthyroidism and roughly 17 progressor patients) is reported in the paper. Prospective prediction of ophthalmopathy was tested in an independent validation cohort consisting of 18 to 20 hyperthyroidism patients and over 15 patients who later progressed to ophthalmopathy. To identify distinguishing TCR V-J signatures, a discovery cohort of about a hundred patients was used, comprising 43 with Graves' ophthalmopathy and 57 with stable Graves' hyperthyroidism. Following sampling, methimazole starting at 30 mg daily was given to hyperthyroidism patients, and high-dose intravenous methylprednisolone was given to ophthalmopathy patients. The roughly 90 discovery patients were divided at random into training and test sets in a 7:3 ratio.

A patient counted as having stable Graves' hyperthyroidism if no progression to ophthalmopathy occurred over 18 months of follow-up. Hyperthyroidism patients were newly diagnosed, had a disease duration of under 2 months, and were aged 18 to 65 years. Any patient with an uncontrolled infection, another autoimmune disease, pregnancy or lactation was excluded. Diagnoses were established on the basis of clinical symptoms, serum thyroxine and TRAb, thyroid ultrasound, and orbital computed tomography. PBMCs were separated from approximately 9.9 ml of fresh peripheral blood using Ficoll-Paque density gradient centrifugation. Total RNA was extracted with Trizol reagent, and quality was checked on an Agilent 2100 Bioanalyzer. The TCR beta CDR3 regions were amplified from RNA transcripts. The TCR CDR3 was subjected to a first round of RT-PCR using the HTBI primer set and the Qiagen OneStep RT-PCR kit. A second multiplex PCR round built the libraries, followed by size selection and purification. The libraries were sequenced on an Illumina HiSeq2000 using paired-end 100 bp reads. In the source study's methods: SOAPnuke was used to process the raw data, with reads discarded if the reads contained adapters or uncalled bases, had a mean Phred below 15, or lacked an exact constant-primer or identifier match. COPE v1.2.5 was used to merge the high-quality paired reads, and each unique nucleotide sequence was defined as a clonotype. Clonotypes were aligned to IMGT TRBV, TRBD and TRBJ reference segments using MiTCR v1.1. Analysis was restricted to V-J combinations with a frequency above 0.0001, which covered 98% to 99.2% of repertoires. A TCS score was defined as the ratio between F50 (clonal expansion) and ExV (chaos), using BLOSUM62-based TCRdist between CDR3 peptides within each V-J. Welch's t-statistics and random forest reduced several hundred V-J features to around 14, which were used in a naive Bayes classifier (R e1071). TCRdb handled the public reads itself, with Q25 trimming in fastp and clone calling in MiXCR, and kept productive beta chains. One record per CDR3 amino acid sequence lists the most common genes and DNA. None of the V and J calls come from the authors' own analysis; TCRdb made them. This sample comprises about 620,000 distinct CDR3 sequences, 15% to 20% of them detected only once. Together, the top ten hold around 4% of the sample.

The study at large found these results: Ophthalmopathy was separated from stable hyperthyroidism by a 13 V-J signature model, with around 90% sensitivity and about 81% specificity obtained in cross-validation and 80%/75% obtained in testing. In validation, progression to ophthalmopathy was predicted by the model with almost 71% sensitivity and roughly 76% specificity, a median of approximately 6.5 months before onset. No statistical method was used to set the sample size in advance, and investigators knew the group allocation. Blood samples also contained most of the expanded thyroid clonotypes (frequency above 0.001), which suggests that blood repertoires may reflect thyroid immune responses.

This clonotype was seen more than once but under ten times. Which antigen it targets is not known. No per-base quality is available; no much larger clone lies one base away. Trimming removed 2 bases from V and 0 bases from J, leaving 17 bases between the germline ends. CDR1 DFQATT and CDR2 SNEGSKA are derived from the germline V gene (reference sequence). The CDR3 covers 16 residues, taking in both the cysteine and the phenylalanine. Of the read, only the CDR3 DNA is kept; its 48 bases are in frame from base 1. The sample was blood. The clonotype originates from a woman aged 25 to 39 with Graves' hyperthyroidism. This chain is built from TRBV20-1 and TRBJ2-7; no confident D gene assignment can be made. The CDR3 loop reads CSARSLRGFNSYEQYF. The nucleotide sequence is TGCAGTGCTAGATCGCTGCGTGGCTTTAACTCCTACGAGCAGTACTTC.